Detailed here is one T cell receptor beta chain. Its target is not known. TCRdb keeps only in-frame clones here, not all; method: immunoSEQ multiplex PCR. The sample includes 26,000 or so clones, about 70% of them seen just once. CDR3 length equals 13 residues. V lost 2 bases and J lost 5, with 10 bases in between. Germline V gene lookup returns CDR1 SGHDT and CDR2 YYEEEE. The data stem from a study of CD4 T cells in relation to SARS-CoV-2 and coronaviruses. Study as a whole: ViraFEST: approximately ten-day antigen culture of PBMCs, then TCR beta CDR3 sequencing. No peptide or an HIV-1 Nef peptide pool served as negative control. Crossreactive spike epitopes shared across donors were mapped to their HLA restriction.

CD4+ T cells from unexposed donors were obtained before the COVID-19 pandemic (2011-2018). After about 10 days of culture, CD4+ T cells were isolated. As cell numbers allowed, unexposed-donor CD4+ T cells faced SARS-CoV-2 S/N and four cold-coronavirus spikes. The source material was CD4+ T cells from PBMCs, cultured in vitro. The TCR comes from a human donor in good health. This chain joins TRBV5-6 and TRBJ2-5; maybe TRBD2 (5 bases). The CDR3 sequence: CASSFAGRETQYF. CDR3 bases: TGTGCCAGCAGCTTTGCGGGTAGGGAGACCCAGTACTTC.